This is a list of T cell receptor beta chains from one sample in a study of memory CD4+ T cells and cytomegalovirus serostatus. Sequencing used immunoSEQ multiplex PCR; TCRdb keeps in-frame clones, though not all of them. The table lists about 58,000 clones, less than 85% of them singletons. The sample taken for sequencing was memory CD4+ T cells from blood. All receptors come from an adult in good health and CMV-seronegative. Some clones in this sample may be carry-over from other donors' samples. Each CDR3 is given with its conserved first and last residue. D genes are given only for firm matches. Only some rows state a clone size, as once, few, many or a class for expanded clones.

J gene	D gene	V gene	clone size	CDR3 protein	CDR3 DNA
TRBJ2-6	-	TRBV30	-	CAWAIKGLLSGANVLTF	TGTGCCTGGGCAATTAAGGGCCTCCTCTCTGGGGCCAACGTCCTGACTTTC
TRBJ2-7	-	TRBV2	-	CATNGDSTAQYF	TGTGCCACCAACGGAGACAGTACTGCGCAGTACTTC
TRBJ2-5	TRBD1	TRBV7-2	few	CASSRDREGAQYF	TGTGCCAGCAGCCGGGACAGGGAAGGGGCCCAGTACTTC
TRBJ1-5	-	TRBV9	-	CASGRGGQPQHF	TGTGCCAGCGGAAGGGGCGGCCAGCCCCAGCATTTT
TRBJ1-1	-	TRBV29-1	-	CSVSQGSWNTEAFF	TGCAGCGTTAGCCAGGGGTCATGGAACACTGAAGCTTTCTTT
TRBJ2-4	TRBD1	TRBV27	-	CASSSYRGQGSIADIQYF	TGTGCCAGCAGTTCTTACAGGGGGCAAGGTAGTATAGCAGACATTCAGTACTTC
TRBJ2-7	-	TRBV6-4	-	CATEDPAGEQYF	TGTGCCACCGAGGATCCTGCGGGCGAGCAGTACTTC
TRBJ1-6	-	TRBV4-2	-	CASSQETGRNDSPLHF	TGTGCCAGCAGCCAAGAAACCGGGAGAAACGATTCACCCCTCCACTTT
TRBJ1-5	-	TRBV15	-	CATSRGVGQGKKGPQHF	TGTGCCACCAGCAGAGGCGTTGGGCAGGGGAAAAAGGGGCCCCAGCATTTT
TRBJ2-2	-	TRBV9	-	CASSVAGGANTGELFF	TGTGCCAGCAGCGTAGCGGGCGGCGCGAACACCGGGGAGCTGTTTTTT
TRBJ1-5	-	TRBV6-1	-	CASSERGWGNQPQHF	TGTGCCAGCAGTGAAAGGGGGTGGGGGAATCAGCCCCAGCATTTT
TRBJ1-1	-	TRBV9	-	CASSVGPGDTEAFF	TGTGCCAGCAGCGTAGGACCGGGGGACACTGAAGCTTTCTTT
TRBJ1-5	-	TRBV2	-	CASREGLGASQPQHF	TGTGCCAGCAGAGAAGGGCTGGGGGCGAGTCAGCCCCAGCATTTT
TRBJ1-4	-	TRBV28	-	CASRPTGGNEKLFF	TGTGCCAGCAGACCGACAGGAGGGAATGAAAAACTGTTTTTT
TRBJ1-6	TRBD1	TRBV4-3	few	CASSQATVTGAGSPLHF	TGCGCCAGCAGCCAGGCAACCGTTACAGGGGCTGGTTCACCCCTCCACTTT
TRBJ1-1	-	TRBV9	-	CASSATGNTEAFF	TGTGCCAGCAGCGCCACAGGGAACACTGAAGCTTTCTTT
TRBJ2-5	-	TRBV4-1	-	CASSQGGETQYF	TGCGCCAGCAGCCAAGGAGGGGAGACCCAGTACTTC
TRBJ2-7	-	TRBV28	-	CATQTGRPYEQYF	TGTGCCACCCAAACGGGGCGGCCCTACGAGCAGTACTTC
TRBJ2-1	-	TRBV4-1	-	CASTGAGTASYNEQFF	TGCGCCAGCACGGGAGCAGGGACAGCCTCCTACAATGAGCAGTTCTTC
TRBJ1-5	TRBD1	TRBV10-3	-	CAISESDRGQPQHF	TGTGCCATCAGTGAATCTGACAGGGGGCAGCCCCAGCATTTT
TRBJ2-7	-	TRBV25-1	-	CASSGNMVYEQYF	TGTGCCAGCAGTGGGAATATGGTTTACGAGCAGTACTTC